These T cell receptor beta chains were read from a single sample in a study of T cells in Graves' hyperthyroidism and ophthalmopathy. In TCRdb, the multiplex PCR reads were re-called with MiXCR into one record per CDR3 protein. The profile shows 350,000 to 400,000 distinct CDR3 sequences, more than 12% of them singletons. Sequencing input: blood. These receptors originate from a woman aged 25 to 39 with Graves' hyperthyroidism. Each CDR3 is given with its conserved first and last residue. The order of the fields is J gene, clone size, D gene, V gene, CDR3 protein, CDR3 DNA. The D gene is left open where the match is weak. Size tells how often a clone was seen (once, few, many) or the class of an expanded clone, and some rows leave it out.

j_gene: TRBJ2-7
abundance: few
d_gene: -
v_gene: TRBV9
CDR3aa: CASSEGGGPSYEQYF
CDR3nt: TGTGCCAGCAGCGAGGGGGGGGGTCCTTCCTACGAGCAGTACTTC

j_gene: TRBJ2-2
abundance: -
d_gene: -
v_gene: TRBV29-1
CDR3aa: CSVAVTGELFF
CDR3nt: TGCAGCGTTGCTGTCACCGGGGAGCTGTTTTTT

j_gene: TRBJ2-2
abundance: -
d_gene: TRBD2
v_gene: TRBV6-1
CDR3aa: CASILPEASGNTGELFF
CDR3nt: TGTGCCAGCATCTTACCTGAGGCTAGCGGGAACACCGGGGAGCTGTTTTTT

j_gene: TRBJ2-7
abundance: many
d_gene: -
v_gene: TRBV6-2/TRBV6-3
CDR3aa: CASSYSTPSWSVEQYF
CDR3nt: TGTGCCAGCAGTTACTCGACGCCCTCTTGGAGCGTTGAGCAGTACTTC

j_gene: TRBJ2-3
abundance: many
d_gene: -
v_gene: TRBV27
CDR3aa: CASRSGSTDTQYF
CDR3nt: TGTGCCAGCAGATCAGGGAGCACAGATACGCAGTATTTT

j_gene: TRBJ2-1
abundance: few
d_gene: TRBD2
v_gene: TRBV28
CDR3aa: CASSSNVAGGFF
CDR3nt: TGTGCCAGCTCCTCCAACGTAGCGGGAGGGTTCTTC

j_gene: TRBJ1-6
abundance: many
d_gene: -
v_gene: TRBV12-3/TRBV12-4
CDR3aa: CASSSSGGTNSPLHF
CDR3nt: TGTGCCAGCAGTTCTTCTGGGGGTACTAATTCACCCCTCCACTTT

j_gene: TRBJ1-4
abundance: -
d_gene: -
v_gene: TRBV2
CDR3aa: CASTRDPTNEKLFF
CDR3nt: TGTGCCAGCACACGGGACCCAACTAATGAAAAACTGTTTTTT

j_gene: TRBJ2-3
abundance: many
d_gene: TRBD2
v_gene: TRBV7-2
CDR3aa: CASSKTSGRVDTQYF
CDR3nt: TGTGCCAGCAGCAAGACTAGCGGGAGGGTAGATACGCAGTATTTT

j_gene: TRBJ2-1
abundance: -
d_gene: -
v_gene: TRBV6-1
CDR3aa: CASNRDTLRNEQFF
CDR3nt: TGTGCCAGCAACCGGGACACCCTTCGCAATGAGCAGTTCTTC

j_gene: TRBJ1-4
abundance: -
d_gene: -
v_gene: TRBV28
CDR3aa: CASSRRPGRKDEKLFF
CDR3nt: TGTGCCAGCAGTCGCCGACCAGGGAGAAAGGATGAAAAACTGTTTTTT

j_gene: TRBJ2-1
abundance: -
d_gene: TRBD2
v_gene: TRBV20-1
CDR3aa: CSTQGTSSYNEQLF
CDR3nt: TGCAGTACTCAGGGGACTAGCTCCTACAATGAGCAGCTCTTC

j_gene: TRBJ1-1
abundance: few
d_gene: -
v_gene: TRBV30
CDR3aa: CAWSVEDKAFF
CDR3nt: TGTGCCTGGAGTGTAGAAGATAAAGCTTTCTTT

j_gene: TRBJ2-3
abundance: -
d_gene: TRBD2
v_gene: TRBV28
CDR3aa: CASSYGEREYTDTQYF
CDR3nt: TGTGCCAGCTCCTACGGGGAGCGGGAGTACACAGATACGCAGTATTTT

j_gene: TRBJ1-2
abundance: -
d_gene: -
v_gene: TRBV24-1
CDR3aa: CATSERNPGGAPGDDHTF
CDR3nt: TGTGCCACCAGTGAACGGAACCCCGGGGGGGCGCCGGGAGACGACCACACCTTC

j_gene: TRBJ2-2
abundance: -
d_gene: -
v_gene: TRBV19
CDR3aa: CASSIDRLYTGELFF
CDR3nt: TGTGCCAGTAGTATAGATAGACTGTACACCGGGGAGCTGTTTTTT

j_gene: TRBJ2-5
abundance: -
d_gene: TRBD2
v_gene: TRBV28
CDR3aa: CASSLFGGGRETQYF
CDR3nt: TGTGCCAGCAGTTTGTTTGGCGGGGGGAGAGAGACCCAGTACTTC

j_gene: TRBJ2-1
abundance: many
d_gene: -
v_gene: TRBV10-3
CDR3aa: CAISINNEQFF
CDR3nt: TGTGCCATCAGTATTAACAATGAGCAGTTCTTC

j_gene: TRBJ2-1
abundance: -
d_gene: TRBD2
v_gene: TRBV4-1
CDR3aa: CASSQDNAGVSYHEQFF
CDR3nt: TGCGCCAGCAGCCAAGATAATGCGGGAGTGTCTTATCATGAGCAGTTCTTC

j_gene: TRBJ2-2
abundance: many
d_gene: -
v_gene: TRBV28
CDR3aa: CASILGVNTGELFF
CDR3nt: TGTGCCAGCATCTTAGGGGTGAACACCGGGGAGCTGTTTTTT

j_gene: TRBJ1-2
abundance: -
d_gene: -
v_gene: TRBV30
CDR3aa: CAWSVSGGYSYGYTF
CDR3nt: TGTGCCTGGAGTGTATCCGGGGGGTATAGCTATGGCTACACCTTC

j_gene: TRBJ2-7
abundance: few
d_gene: -
v_gene: TRBV28
CDR3aa: CASSFRSGNEQYF
CDR3nt: TGTGCCAGCAGTTTCCGATCCGGAAACGAGCAGTACTTC

j_gene: TRBJ2-7
abundance: many
d_gene: -
v_gene: TRBV20-1
CDR3aa: CSARDHLLSYEQYF
CDR3nt: TGCAGTGCTAGAGACCACCTACTCTCCTACGAGCAGTACTTC